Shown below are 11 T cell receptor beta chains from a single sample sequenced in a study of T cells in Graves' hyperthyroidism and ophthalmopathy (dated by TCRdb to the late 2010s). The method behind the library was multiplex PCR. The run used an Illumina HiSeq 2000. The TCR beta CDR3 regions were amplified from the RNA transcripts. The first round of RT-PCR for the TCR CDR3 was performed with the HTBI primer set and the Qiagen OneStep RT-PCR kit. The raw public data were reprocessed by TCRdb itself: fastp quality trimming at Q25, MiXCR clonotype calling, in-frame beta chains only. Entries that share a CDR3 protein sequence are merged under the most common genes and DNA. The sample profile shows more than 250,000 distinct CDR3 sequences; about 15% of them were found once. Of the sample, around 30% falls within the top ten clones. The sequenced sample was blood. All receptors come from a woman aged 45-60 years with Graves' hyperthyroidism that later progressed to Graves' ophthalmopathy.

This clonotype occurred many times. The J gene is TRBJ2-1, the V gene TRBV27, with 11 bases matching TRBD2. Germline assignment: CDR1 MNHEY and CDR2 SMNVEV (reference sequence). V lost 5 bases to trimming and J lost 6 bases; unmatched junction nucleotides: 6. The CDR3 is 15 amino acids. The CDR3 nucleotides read TGTGCCAGCAGTCTGTCTAGCGGGAGGCCCAATGAGCAGTTCTTC. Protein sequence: CASSLSSGRPNEQFF.

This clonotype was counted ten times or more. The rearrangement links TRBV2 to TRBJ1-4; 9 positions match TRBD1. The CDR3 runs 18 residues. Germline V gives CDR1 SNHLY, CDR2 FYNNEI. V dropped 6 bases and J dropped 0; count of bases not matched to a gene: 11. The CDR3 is CASSRTGTGRATNEKLFF. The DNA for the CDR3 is TGTGCCAGCAGCCGAACGGGGACAGGGCGCGCAACTAATGAAAAACTGTTTTTT.

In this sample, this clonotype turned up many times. CDR3 nucleotide sequence: TGTGCCGCGGAACGTTATGGCTACACCTTC. Protein product: CAAERYGYTF. The chain links TRBV28 to TRBJ1-2; no clear D gene. The germline V and J ends were trimmed by 11 bases and 5 bases, with 9 bases remaining between them. CDR3 length equals 10 residues. Germline values: CDR1 MDHEN, CDR2 SYDVKM.

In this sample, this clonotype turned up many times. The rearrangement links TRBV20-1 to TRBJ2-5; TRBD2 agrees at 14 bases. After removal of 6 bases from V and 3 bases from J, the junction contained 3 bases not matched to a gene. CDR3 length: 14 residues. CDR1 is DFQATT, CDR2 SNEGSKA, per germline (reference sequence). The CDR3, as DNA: TGCAGTGCAAGACTAGCGGGAGGGAAAGAGACCCAGTACTTC. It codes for CSARLAGGKETQYF.

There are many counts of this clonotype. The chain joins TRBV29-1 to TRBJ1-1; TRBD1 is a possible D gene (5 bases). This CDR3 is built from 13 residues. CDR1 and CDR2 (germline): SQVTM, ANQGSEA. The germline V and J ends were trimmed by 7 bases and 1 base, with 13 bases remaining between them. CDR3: CSARPGRNTEAFF. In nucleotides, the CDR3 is TGCAGCGCCCGACCAGGGAGGAACACTGAAGCTTTCTTT. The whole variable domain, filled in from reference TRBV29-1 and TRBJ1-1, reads SAVISQKPSRDICQRGTSLTIQCQVDSQVTMMFWYRQQPGQSLTLIATANQGSEATYESGFVIDKFPISRPNLTFSTLTVSNMSPEDSSIYLCSARPGRNTEAFFGQGTRLTVV.

The CDR3 loop is CSARDSGQGTDTQYF. The CDR3 nucleotides are TGCAGTGCTAGAGACTCGGGACAGGGAACAGATACGCAGTATTTT. V is TRBV20-1 and J is TRBJ2-3; 9 nucleotides agree with TRBD1. Germline V gene lookup returns CDR1 DFQATT and CDR2 SNEGSKA (reference sequence). The CDR3 has 15 residues. V shed 0 bases and J 3 bases; nucleotides not matched to a gene: 4.

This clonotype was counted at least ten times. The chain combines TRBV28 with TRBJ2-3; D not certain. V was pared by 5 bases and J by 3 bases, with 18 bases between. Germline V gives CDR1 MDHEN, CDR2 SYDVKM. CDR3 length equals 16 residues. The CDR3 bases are TGTGCCAGCAGTCCCCGTCGGACGGCCGCAACAGATACGCAGTATTTT. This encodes CASSPRRTAATDTQYF.

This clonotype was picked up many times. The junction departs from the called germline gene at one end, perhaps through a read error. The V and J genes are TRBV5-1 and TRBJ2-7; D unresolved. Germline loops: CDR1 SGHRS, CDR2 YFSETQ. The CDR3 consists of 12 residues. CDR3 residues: CASSLYQAELYF. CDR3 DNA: TGCGCCAGCAGCTTGTATCAGGCTGAGCTGTACTTC.

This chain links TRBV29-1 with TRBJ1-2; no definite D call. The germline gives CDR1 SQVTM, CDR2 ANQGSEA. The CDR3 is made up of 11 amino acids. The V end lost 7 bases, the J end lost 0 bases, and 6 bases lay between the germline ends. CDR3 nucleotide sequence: TGCAGCGCCGTCGCTAACTATGGCTACACCTTC. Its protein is CSAVANYGYTF. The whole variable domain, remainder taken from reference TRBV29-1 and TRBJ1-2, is SAVISQKPSRDICQRGTSLTIQCQVDSQVTMMFWYRQQPGQSLTLIATANQGSEATYESGFVIDKFPISRPNLTFSTLTVSNMSPEDSSIYLCSAVANYGYTFGSGTRLTVV.

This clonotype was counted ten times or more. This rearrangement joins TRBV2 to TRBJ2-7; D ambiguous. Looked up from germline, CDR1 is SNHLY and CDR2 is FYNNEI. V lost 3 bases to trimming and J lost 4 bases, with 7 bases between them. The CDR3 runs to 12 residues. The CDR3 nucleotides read TGTGCCAGCAGTGAGAAACAGTACGAGCAGTACTTC. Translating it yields CASSEKQYEQYF.

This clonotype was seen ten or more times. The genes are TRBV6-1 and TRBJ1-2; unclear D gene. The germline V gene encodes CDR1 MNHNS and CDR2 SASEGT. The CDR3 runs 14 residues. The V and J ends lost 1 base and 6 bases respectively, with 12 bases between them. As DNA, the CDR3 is TGTGCCAGCAGTGAAGATCGGTGGGGAAATGGCTACACCTTC. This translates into CASSEDRWGNGYTF.